Listed below are T cell receptor beta chains from one sample, sequenced in a study of control samples from healthy donors and cancer patients. The data were produced by immunoSEQ multiplex PCR, yet TCRdb's version contains in-frame clones alone and is incomplete. The sample holds around 41,000 clones, around 82% seen once. The sequenced sample consisted of PBMCs. The receptors originated from a woman in her sixties or seventies with lung cancer. Both conserved end residues are trimmed from each CDR3.

v_gene	j_gene	CDR3aa
TRBV11-2	TRBJ1-1	ASSRDLWTEAF
TRBV5-4	TRBJ1-1	ASSLDRGTEAF
TRBV7-3	TRBJ2-5	ASRDTGEETQY
TRBV10-3	TRBJ2-2	AISDPPGELF
TRBV2	TRBJ1-6	ASSEVVVTSPLH
TRBV29-1	TRBJ1-1	SVDEAF
TRBV2	TRBJ2-5	ASSEEAETQY
TRBV6-1	TRBJ2-7	ASSEASLTYEQY
TRBV12-3/TRBV12-4	TRBJ1-4	ASSFSGEKLF
TRBV29-1	TRBJ1-1	SVVGGTPNTEAF
TRBV2	TRBJ1-5	ASSDRTPGNQPQH
TRBV5-4	TRBJ2-3	ASSLAFSGKSTDTQY
TRBV29-1	TRBJ2-3	SVPYWDNSPDTQY
TRBV5-1	TRBJ1-3	ASSLSGATSSGNTIY
TRBV9	TRBJ1-2	ASSRDRAYGYT
TRBV6-4	TRBJ1-1	ASSPSGQPAAF
TRBV30	TRBJ2-7	AWRPNRDYTYEQY
TRBV24-1	TRBJ2-1	ATSDPGRPGGEQF
TRBV5-1	TRBJ1-2	ASSEDANYGYT
TRBV4-1	TRBJ2-7	ASSQEGEGLRSYEQY
TRBV18	TRBJ1-2	ASSSNKAGGYT
TRBV7-2	TRBJ1-2	ASSPGTGDYGYT
TRBV7-2	TRBJ2-1	ASSSGSYNEQF
TRBV6-5	TRBJ1-1	ASSSRSGRMNTEAF
TRBV11-3	TRBJ2-1	ASSPGLGRNEQF
TRBV6-5	TRBJ2-5	ASTLDRTETQY
TRBV18	TRBJ1-5	ASSPGGNQPQH
TRBV12-5	TRBJ1-1	ASGLGPGTTEAF
TRBV3-1/TRBV3-2	TRBJ1-1	ASSPHGLNTEAF
TRBV11-1	TRBJ2-7	ASSLSGIEQY
TRBV6-5	TRBJ1-5	ASSLKGDDQPQH
TRBV19	TRBJ1-5	ASSITSRSPQH
TRBV6-4	TRBJ2-1	ASNLDRSSYNEQF
TRBV2	TRBJ1-5	ASSEVTDYNQPQH
TRBV5-1	TRBJ2-7	ASSLGRAGGEQY